The source of this T cell receptor (beta chain) is a study of cytomegalovirus exposure and HLA in healthy donors. Overall study results and limits: In a later analysis, specific HLA alleles were associated with 15,000 to 20,000 TCR beta sequences at a 0.05 false discovery rate. A later analysis showed that HLA-associated TCR beta chains had undergone more clonal expansion than equally common others.

The PCR employed 60 Vbeta primers together with 13 Jbeta primers. Here immunoSEQ multiplex PCR was the method, and the copy in TCRdb shows in-frame clones only, minus some. The data contain approximately 120,000 clones, 74% of them singletons. Of note for this clone: Antigen specificity is unknown.

V was pared by 4 bases and J by 3 bases, with 3 bases of the junction left unmatched. This CDR3 has 13 residues. CDR1 is SGHNT and CDR2 is YYREEE in the germline V gene (reference sequence). The sample comprised PBMCs. This TCR was recovered from a woman between 45 and 65 years old in good health and CMV-seropositive. J is TRBJ1-2 and V is TRBV5-4; 7 nucleotides agree with TRBD1. The CDR3 region is CASSGDSYYGYTF. The CDR3 region has the DNA TGTGCCAGCAGCGGGGACAGCTACTATGGCTACACCTTC.